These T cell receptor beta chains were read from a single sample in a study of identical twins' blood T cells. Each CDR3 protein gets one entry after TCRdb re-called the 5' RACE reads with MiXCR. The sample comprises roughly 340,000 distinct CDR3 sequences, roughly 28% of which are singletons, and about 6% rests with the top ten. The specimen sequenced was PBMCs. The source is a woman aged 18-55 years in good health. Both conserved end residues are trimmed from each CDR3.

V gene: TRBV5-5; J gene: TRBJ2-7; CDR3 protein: ASSLDGLPDEQY
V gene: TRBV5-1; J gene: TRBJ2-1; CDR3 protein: ASSRDPANEQF
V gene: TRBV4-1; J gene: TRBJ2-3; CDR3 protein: ASSQVRLAGSTDTQY
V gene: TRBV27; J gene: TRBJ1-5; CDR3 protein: AAGTDTMYQPQH
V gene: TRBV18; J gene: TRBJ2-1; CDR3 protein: ASSPLTASSYNEQF
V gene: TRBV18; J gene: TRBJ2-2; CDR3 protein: ASSPMAGNTGELF
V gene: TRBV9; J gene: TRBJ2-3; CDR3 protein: ASSGGGSSTDTQY
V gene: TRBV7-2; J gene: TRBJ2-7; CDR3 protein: ASSSPGFEQY
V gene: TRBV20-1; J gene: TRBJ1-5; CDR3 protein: SAIKDSNQPQH
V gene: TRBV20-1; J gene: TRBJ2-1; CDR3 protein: SARDRGRDMF
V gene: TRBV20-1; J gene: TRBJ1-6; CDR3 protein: SARDYQGLENSPLH
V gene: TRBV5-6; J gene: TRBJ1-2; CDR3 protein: ASSLVLNPGGYT
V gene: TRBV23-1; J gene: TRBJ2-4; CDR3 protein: ASSQSRVPLAKNIQY
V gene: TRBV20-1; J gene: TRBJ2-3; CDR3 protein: SARGTGADTQY
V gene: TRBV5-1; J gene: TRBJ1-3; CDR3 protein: ASSAVNSGNTIY
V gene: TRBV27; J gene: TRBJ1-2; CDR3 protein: ASSLIRGEGYT
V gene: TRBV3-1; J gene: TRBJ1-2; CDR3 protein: ASSQTGPGGYT
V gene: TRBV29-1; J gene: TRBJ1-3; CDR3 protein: SVRQQGMTIY
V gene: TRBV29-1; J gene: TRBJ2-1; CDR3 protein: SVGRGGEQF
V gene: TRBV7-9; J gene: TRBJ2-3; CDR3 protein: ASSGNTQY
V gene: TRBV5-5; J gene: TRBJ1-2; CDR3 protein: ASSLTGRTTDGYT
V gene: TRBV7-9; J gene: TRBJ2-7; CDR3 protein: ASSLHSGEREQY
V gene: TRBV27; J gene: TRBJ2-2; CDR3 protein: ASSSPGRVGGTGELF
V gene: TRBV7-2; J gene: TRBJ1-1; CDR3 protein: ASSLWGVNTEAF
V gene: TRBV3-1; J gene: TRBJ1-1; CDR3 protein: ASGMGGLTGAF
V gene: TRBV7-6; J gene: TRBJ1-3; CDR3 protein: ASSPGQGLSGNTIY
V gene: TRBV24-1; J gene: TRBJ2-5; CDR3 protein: ATSDASGGLETQY
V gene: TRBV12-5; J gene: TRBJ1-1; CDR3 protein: ASGLVMGNTEAF
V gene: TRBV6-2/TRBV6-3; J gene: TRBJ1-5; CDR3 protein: ASSRFGTGFNQPQH
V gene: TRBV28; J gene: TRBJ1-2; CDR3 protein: ASSLGAGNYGYT
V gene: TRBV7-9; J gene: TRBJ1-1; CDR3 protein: ASSQGQTEAF
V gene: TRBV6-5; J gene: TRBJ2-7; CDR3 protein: ASSNVLGGPYEQY
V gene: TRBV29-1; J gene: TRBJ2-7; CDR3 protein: SVVSVGEKY
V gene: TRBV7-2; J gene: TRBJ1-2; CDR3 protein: ASSFVGGDYGYT
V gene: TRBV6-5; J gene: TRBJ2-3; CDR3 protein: ASRGAGWSADTQY
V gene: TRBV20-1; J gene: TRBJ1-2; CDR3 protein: SVMTGTRVGYT
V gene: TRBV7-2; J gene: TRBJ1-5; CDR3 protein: ASSPVGTHNQPQH
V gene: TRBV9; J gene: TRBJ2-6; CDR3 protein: ASSVAGLTGANVLT
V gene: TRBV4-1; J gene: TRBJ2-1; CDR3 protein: ASSHPGLAYTSSYNEQF
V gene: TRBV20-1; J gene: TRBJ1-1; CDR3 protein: SARPMAGTEAF
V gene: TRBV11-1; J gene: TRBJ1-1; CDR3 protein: ASSAHGRWNTEAF
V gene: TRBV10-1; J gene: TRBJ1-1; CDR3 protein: ASGDRGNTEAF
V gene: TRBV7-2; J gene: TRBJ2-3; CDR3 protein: ASSSVYLAGVTDTQY
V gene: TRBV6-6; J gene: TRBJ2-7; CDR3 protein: ASSLGGLSYEQY
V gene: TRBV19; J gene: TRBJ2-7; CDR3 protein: ASSISTDSYEQY
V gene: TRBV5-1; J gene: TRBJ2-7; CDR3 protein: ASSLVTGGDYEQY
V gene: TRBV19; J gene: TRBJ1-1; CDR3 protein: ASSIERNTEAF
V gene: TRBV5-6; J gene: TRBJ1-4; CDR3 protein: ASSSRTGLLEKLF
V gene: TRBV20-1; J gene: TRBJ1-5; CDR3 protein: SAREGAGGQPQH
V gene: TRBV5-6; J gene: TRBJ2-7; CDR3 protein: ASSLLGVIEQY
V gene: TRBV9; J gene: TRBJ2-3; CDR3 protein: ASSAHSPDTQY
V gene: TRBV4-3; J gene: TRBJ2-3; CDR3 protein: ASSQDHRVKDTQY
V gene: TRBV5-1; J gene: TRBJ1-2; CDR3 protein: ASSMGPSYGYT
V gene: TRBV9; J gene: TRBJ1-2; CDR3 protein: ANSETFGHEGYT